Shown below are 27 T cell receptor beta chains from a single sample sequenced in a study of T cells expressing NK-cell markers. Reprocessing the 5' RACE reads, TCRdb reports a single entry for every CDR3 protein and omits DNA. The sample totals under 500,000 distinct CDR3 sequences. The sequenced sample consisted of blood T cells: a sorted CD56 or NKG2C T cell subset, CD4+ or CD8+ T cells, or bulk PBMC T cells (not recorded which). The receptors originated from a woman between 18 and 75 years old in good health.

This sequence joins TRBV6-2 or TRBV6-3 and TRBJ2-7. Germline values: CDR1 MNHEY, CDR2 SVGEGT. This CDR3 spans 12 amino acids. The CDR3 loop is CASSYSRVEQYF.

The chain couples TRBV7-3 to TRBJ2-5. This CDR3 region has 13 residues. Germline assignment: CDR1 SGHTA and CDR2 FQGTGA. The CDR3 loop reads CASSRNKGETQYF.

The chain combines TRBV4-1 with TRBJ1-2. The CDR3 contains 15 residues. Germline-derived CDR1 and CDR2 are MGHRA and YSYEKL. The CDR3 is CASSQDHPANYGYTF.

The V call is TRBV6-5, the J call TRBJ2-7; with no DNA, the TCRdb D assignment of TRBD1 cannot be verified. The CDR3 spans 14 residues. The germline CDR1 and CDR2 sequences are MNHEY and SVGAGI. The chain's CDR3 is CASSYTGTGLEQYF.

The gene calls are TRBV4-2 and TRBJ1-6; TCRdb gives TRBD1 as the D gene, but with no DNA this cannot be confirmed. The CDR3 consists of 16 residues. Germline CDR1 and CDR2: LGHNA and YNFKEQ. CDR3: CASSQDVQGQHSPLHF.

V usage is TRBV5-1 and J usage is TRBJ1-4; TCRdb reports TRBD1, a call that lacks DNA to check it against. Germline V gene sequence: CDR1 SGHRS, CDR2 YFSETQ. The CDR3 has 15 residues. CDR3 protein: CASSSETGINEKLFF.

V is TRBV29-1 and J is TRBJ2-3; without DNA, the TCRdb call of TRBD2 cannot be checked. Looked up from germline, CDR1 is SQVTM and CDR2 is ANQGSEA. This CDR3 is 15 amino acids long. The CDR3 is CSVVWLAGFTDTQYF.

This chain joins TRBV6-5 and TRBJ2-1; TCRdb designates TRBD1, a call that cannot be tested without DNA. This CDR3 region has 15 residues. Germline V gives CDR1 MNHEY, CDR2 SVGAGI. CDR3 protein: CASSLLGQPYNEQFF.

The chain employs TRBV12-3 or TRBV12-4 and TRBJ2-7. The CDR3 is 11 amino acids. The chain's CDR3 is CASSLEYEQYF.

The genes are TRBV6-2 or TRBV6-3 and TRBJ1-5. The CDR3 loop spans 13 amino acids. The germline gives CDR1 MNHEY, CDR2 SVGEGT. The CDR3 is CASSDPGNQPQHF.

V is TRBV30 and J is TRBJ2-3. Per the germline V gene, CDR1 is GTSNPN and CDR2 is SVGIG (reference sequence). This CDR3 region has 11 residues. The CDR3 region is CAWSVTDTQYF.

The chain employs TRBV5-1 and TRBJ2-7; there is no DNA to check the TCRdb D call of TRBD1. The CDR3 spans 15 residues. In germline, CDR1 is SGHRS, CDR2 YFSETQ. The CDR3: CASSLAPGVVYEQYF.

The chain links TRBV7-9 to TRBJ1-1; TCRdb indicates TRBD1, and absent DNA this call remains unverified. Germline V gene data show CDR1 as SEHNR and CDR2 as FQNEAQ (reference sequence). The CDR3 sequence is 16 residues long. The CDR3 protein is CASSQRTGRANTEAFF. The complete variable domain, with remaining parts taken from reference TRBV7-9 and TRBJ1-1, reads DTGVSQNPRHKITKRGQNVTFRCDPISEHNRLYWYRQTLGQGPEFLTYFQNEAQLEKSRLLSDRFSAERPKGSFSTLEIQRTEQGDSAMYLCASSQRTGRANTEAFFGQGTRLTVV.

The chain's CDR3 is CASSPHARPTGELFF. V and J are TRBV6-1 and TRBJ2-2; TCRdb's D call, TRBD2, is unchecked because there is no DNA. CDR3 length: 15 amino acids. Germline V lookup: CDR1 MNHNS, CDR2 SASEGT.

The chain links TRBV27 to TRBJ1-4. Germline CDR1 MNHEY, CDR2 SMNVEV (reference sequence). The CDR3 is 14 residues long. Here the CDR3 reads CASSFGFSNEKLFF.

The chain is built from TRBV30 and TRBJ1-1. Looked up from germline, CDR1 is GTSNPN and CDR2 is SVGIG (reference sequence). CDR3 length: 12 amino acids. The CDR3: CAWSGPYTEAFF. The full variable domain, rest sourced from reference TRBV30 and TRBJ1-1, is SQTIHQWPATLVQPVGSPLSLECTVEGTSNPNLYWYRQAAGRGLQLLFYSVGIGQISSEVPQNLSASRPQDRQFILSSKKLLLSDSGFYLCAWSGPYTEAFFGQGTRLTVV.

The V call is TRBV29-1, the J call TRBJ2-6; as DNA is missing, the TRBD2 call by TCRdb cannot be tested. CDR3 length equals 15 residues. CDR1 SQVTM and CDR2 ANQGSEA come from the germline V gene. This CDR3 reads CSASGPSTGANVLTF.

The CDR3 sequence: CASSVNSGLETQYF. The chain has TRBV2 and TRBJ2-5. The CDR3 loop spans 14 amino acids. Germline CDR1 reads SNHLY; CDR2 reads FYNNEI.

The chain is built from TRBV30 and TRBJ2-5; TCRdb calls TRBD1, which cannot be checked without DNA. Germline values: CDR1 GTSNPN, CDR2 SVGIG (reference sequence). The CDR3 extends over 14 amino acids. CDR3: CAWTPTGFKETQYF.

The chain links TRBV20-1 to TRBJ2-7; TCRdb names TRBD1, which stays unverified in the absence of DNA. The CDR3 has 15 residues. Germline CDR1 and CDR2: DFQATT and SNEGSKA (reference sequence). This CDR3 reads CSARGAGAPTYEQYF.

The rearrangement uses TRBV7-2 and TRBJ2-7; TCRdb returns TRBD1, unconfirmable since there is no DNA. Germline V gives CDR1 SGHTA, CDR2 FQGNSA. The CDR3 runs to 14 residues. The CDR3 is CASSFRGLSYEQYF.

V gene TRBV28 combines with J gene TRBJ1-3; no DNA is available, so the TRBD1 call from TCRdb remains unchecked. This CDR3 comprises 15 residues. CDR1 and CDR2 from the germline V gene are MDHEN and SYDVKM. CDR3 sequence reads: CASRYPGSSGNTIYF. The full variable domain, in which reference TRBV28 and TRBJ1-3 provide the parts outside the CDR3, is DVKVTQSSRYLVKRTGEKVFLECVQDMDHENMFWYRQDPGLGLRLIYFSYDVKMKEKGDIPEGYSVSREKKERFSLILESASTNQTSMYLCASRYPGSSGNTIYFGEGSWLTVV.

V gene TRBV5-5 combines with J gene TRBJ2-7; the D call from TCRdb, TRBD1, cannot be confirmed without DNA. CDR1 is SGHKS, CDR2 YYEKEE, per germline (reference sequence). This CDR3 contains 14 residues. The CDR3 sequence: CASSLAQGYYEQYF.

This CDR3 reads CASNNREPLYNEQFF. The chain employs TRBV6-1 and TRBJ2-1; the D gene TCRdb calls, TRBD1, cannot be checked with no DNA. The CDR3 contains 15 residues. Per germline, CDR1 MNHNS and CDR2 SASEGT.

The chain employs TRBV12-3 or TRBV12-4 and TRBJ1-2; absent DNA, TCRdb's TRBD1 call cannot be checked. The CDR3 has 13 amino acids. The CDR3 here is CAISGQGSYGYTF.

The rearrangement joins TRBV27 to TRBJ2-1; TCRdb proposes TRBD1, but this gene call is untestable without DNA. Germline V gene data show CDR1 as MNHEY and CDR2 as SMNVEV (reference sequence). The CDR3 spans 15 residues. Here the CDR3 reads CASSLGQGIYNEQFF.

V and J are TRBV29-1 and TRBJ2-3. This CDR3 spans 13 amino acids. Looked up from germline, CDR1 is SQVTM and CDR2 is ANQGSEA. CDR3 protein: CSVEGASTDTQYF.